One and the same sample provided the 2 T cell receptor beta chains below, sequenced in a study of blood T cell repertoires in COVID-19. Profiling relied on immunoSEQ multiplex PCR, and the TCRdb table lists in-frame clones only, not all of them. Of 200,000 to 300,000 clones in the sample, 80% to 90% were seen once. The sequencing input was peripheral blood. Receptors were obtained from a man aged 25 to 40 with active or convalescent COVID-19.

The V and J genes are TRBV5-1 and TRBJ2-3, with 9 bases lining up with TRBD2. This CDR3 is built from 17 residues. Germline V gene data show CDR1 as SGHRS and CDR2 as YFSETQ. V was pared by 0 bases and J by 4 bases, with 9 bases of the junction left unmatched. In nucleotides, the CDR3 is TGCGCCAGCAGCTTGGATGTTAGCGGGGGACCCGCAGATACGCAGTATTTT. Protein: CASSLDVSGGPADTQYF.

This sequence joins TRBV6-2 or TRBV6-3 and TRBJ2-3, with 15 bases matching TRBD2. CDR3 length equals 19 residues. With V trimmed by 6 bases and J by 0 bases, 10 bases remained unmatched. The germline V gene encodes CDR1 MNHEY and CDR2 SVGEGT. The CDR3 coding sequence is TGTGCCAGCAGCCTTCGGACTAGCGGGGGGGAACCAAGCACAGATACGCAGTATTTT. Its protein is CASSLRTSGGEPSTDTQYF.